This T cell receptor beta chain was sequenced in a study of T cell responses to AZD1222 COVID-19 vaccine. This clone was counted a single time. The target antigen is unknown. Assay used: immunoSEQ multiplex PCR; TCRdb lists only in-frame clones, some missing. The sample records 200,000 to 300,000 clones, 90% to 95% being singletons. Regarding the study as a whole: Regions 160-218 and 743-854 dominated among vaccine-associated CD4 TCRs spanning spike. At baseline, seropositivity was found in only 5 to 7 AZD1222 recipients. White British ancestry dominated among donors, who included more females, and clonal diversity was possibly underestimated.

Germline values: CDR1 SGHNT, CDR2 YENEEA. V lost 0 bases and J 1 base, leaving 3 bases between the germline ends. The CDR3 spans 14 residues. This chain joins TRBV11-3 and TRBJ2-2, with D hard to call. The sequence derives from an adult in good health. The sample here was peripheral blood, taken on day 0 of AZD1222 vaccination. In DNA form, the CDR3 reads TGTGCCAGCAGCTTAGACGGGAACACCGGGGAGCTGTTTTTT. This codes for CASSLDGNTGELFF. Drawing the rest from reference TRBV11-3 and TRBJ2-2, the complete variable domain is EAGVVQSPRYKIIEKKQPVAFWCNPISGHNTLYWYLQNLGQGPELLIRYENEEAVDDSQLPKDRFSAERLKGVDSTLKIQPAELGDSAVYLCASSLDGNTGELFFGEGSRLTVL.